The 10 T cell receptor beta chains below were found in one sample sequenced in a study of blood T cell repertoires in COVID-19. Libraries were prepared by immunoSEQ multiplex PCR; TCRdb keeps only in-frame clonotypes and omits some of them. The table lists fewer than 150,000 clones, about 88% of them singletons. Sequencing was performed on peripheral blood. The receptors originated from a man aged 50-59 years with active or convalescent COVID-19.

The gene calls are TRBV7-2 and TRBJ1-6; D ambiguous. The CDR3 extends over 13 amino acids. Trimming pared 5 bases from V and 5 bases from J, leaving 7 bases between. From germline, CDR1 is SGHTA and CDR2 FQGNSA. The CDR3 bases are TGTGCCAGCAGCGGCCGAAATAATTCACCCCTCCACTTT. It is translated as CASSGRNNSPLHF.

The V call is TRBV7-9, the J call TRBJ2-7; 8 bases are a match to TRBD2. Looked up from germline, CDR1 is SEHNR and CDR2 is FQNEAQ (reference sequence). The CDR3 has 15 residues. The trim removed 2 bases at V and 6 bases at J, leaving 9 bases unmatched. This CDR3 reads CASSLWSGSLLEQYF. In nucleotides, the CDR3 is TGTGCCAGCAGCTTATGGAGCGGGAGCTTACTCGAGCAGTACTTC.

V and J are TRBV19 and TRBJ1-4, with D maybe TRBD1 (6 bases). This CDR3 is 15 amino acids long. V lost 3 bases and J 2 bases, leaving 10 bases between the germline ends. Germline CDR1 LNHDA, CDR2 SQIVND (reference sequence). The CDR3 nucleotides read TGTGCCAGTAGTATTTCGACAGGTACTAATGAAAAACTGTTTTTT. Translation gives CASSISTGTNEKLFF.

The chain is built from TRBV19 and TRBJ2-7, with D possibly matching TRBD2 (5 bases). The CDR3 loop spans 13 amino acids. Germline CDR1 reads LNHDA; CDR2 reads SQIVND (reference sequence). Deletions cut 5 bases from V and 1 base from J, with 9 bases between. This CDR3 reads CASSLSGSYEQYF. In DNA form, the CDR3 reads TGTGCCAGTAGTTTAAGCGGTTCCTACGAGCAGTACTTC.

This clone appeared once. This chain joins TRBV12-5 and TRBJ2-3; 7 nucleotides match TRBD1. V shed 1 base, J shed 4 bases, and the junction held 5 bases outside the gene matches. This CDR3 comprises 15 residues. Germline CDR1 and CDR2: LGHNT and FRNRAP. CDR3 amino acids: CASGLGTGVADTQYF. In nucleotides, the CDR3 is TGTGCTAGTGGTTTGGGCACAGGGGTTGCAGATACGCAGTATTTT.

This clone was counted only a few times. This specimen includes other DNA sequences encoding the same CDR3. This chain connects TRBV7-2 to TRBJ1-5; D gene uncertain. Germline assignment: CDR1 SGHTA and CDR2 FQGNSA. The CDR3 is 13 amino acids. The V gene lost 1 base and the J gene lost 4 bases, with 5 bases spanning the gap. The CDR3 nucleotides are TGTGCCAGCAGCTTAGGCCAGAATCAGCCCCAGCATTTT. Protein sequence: CASSLGQNQPQHF.

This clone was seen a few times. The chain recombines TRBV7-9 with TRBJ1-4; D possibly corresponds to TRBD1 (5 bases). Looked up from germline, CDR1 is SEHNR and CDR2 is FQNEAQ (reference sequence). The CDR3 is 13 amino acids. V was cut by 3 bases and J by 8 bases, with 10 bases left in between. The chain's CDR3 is CASSFIRGEKLFF. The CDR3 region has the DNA TGTGCCAGCAGCTTCATCCGGGGGGAAAAACTGTTTTTT.

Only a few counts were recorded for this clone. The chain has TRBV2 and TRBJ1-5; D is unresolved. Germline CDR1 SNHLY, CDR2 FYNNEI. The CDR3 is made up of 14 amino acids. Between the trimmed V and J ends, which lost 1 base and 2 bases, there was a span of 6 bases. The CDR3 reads CASSEGRGNQPQHF. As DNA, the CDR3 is TGTGCCAGCAGTGAAGGGCGGGGCAATCAGCCCCAGCATTTT.

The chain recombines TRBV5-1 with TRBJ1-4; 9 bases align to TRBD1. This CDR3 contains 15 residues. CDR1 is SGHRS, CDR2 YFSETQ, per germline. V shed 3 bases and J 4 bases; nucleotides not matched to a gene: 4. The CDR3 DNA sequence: TGCGCCAGCAGCTCGATGACAGGGGGTAATGAAAAACTGTTTTTT. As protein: CASSSMTGGNEKLFF.

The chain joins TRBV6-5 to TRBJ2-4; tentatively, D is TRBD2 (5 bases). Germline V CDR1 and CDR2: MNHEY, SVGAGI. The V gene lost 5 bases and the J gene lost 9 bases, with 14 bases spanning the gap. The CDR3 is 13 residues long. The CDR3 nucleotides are TGTGCCAGCAGTACCCTGACTATCGGCATTCAGTACTTC. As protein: CASSTLTIGIQYF.